This TCR beta chain was observed in a study of T cell repertoires in cytomegalovirus infection. Overall study context: Signatures in public TCR beta sequences pointed to both CMV infection and matching HLA type.

Findings and limits, study-wide: There were HLA-C-restricted CMV-specific TCR beta clonotypes dominating the ex vivo response. Cumulative public TCR beta family frequency identified CMV carriers with the relevant HLA.

V was cut by 4 bases and J by 1 base, with 13 bases left in between. Germline CDR1 and CDR2: LNHDA and SQIVND (reference sequence). The CDR3 has 15 amino acids. This clonotype was seen ten or more times. Its antigen is undetermined. TCRdb called the reads again in MiXCR, with one record for every CDR3 protein. The data show about 110,000 distinct CDR3 sequences, around 10% seen once. Sequenced material: PBMCs, sequenced either directly or after in vitro stimulation (not recorded which). The V and J genes are TRBV19 and TRBJ2-5, with D perhaps matching TRBD2 (5 bases). This receptor was identified in a human donor in good health (CMV status not recorded). Some clones in this sample may be carry-over from other donors' samples. This chain's CDR3 is CASSKAGTFQETQYF. Written as DNA, the CDR3 is TGTGCCAGTAGTAAGGCGGGTACATTCCAAGAGACCCAGTACTTC.